This is a list of T cell receptor beta chains from one sample in a study of type 1 and type 2 diabetes patients. TCRdb re-called the multiplex PCR reads through MiXCR, storing one row per CDR3 protein. The data contain about 290,000 distinct CDR3 sequences, 40% to 50% of them singletons. The sequenced sample consisted of peripheral blood mononuclear cells (PBMCs). These receptors came from a man aged 18 to 29 with type 2 diabetes. Both conserved end residues are part of each CDR3. D genes are given only for firm matches. Expanded clones are given a class, and other clones once, few, many or no size at all.

CDR3: CASSLVGMNTEAFF
DNA: TGTGCCAGCAGCTTAGTCGGTATGAACACTGAAGCTTTCTTT
D: NA
V: TRBV7-6
J: TRBJ1-1
size: once
length: 14

CDR3: CASRQGLGNTEAFF
DNA: TGTGCCAGCAGGCAGGGGCTAGGGAACACTGAAGCTTTCTTT
D: NA
V: TRBV6-5
J: TRBJ1-1
size: NA
length: 14

CDR3: CASRLAGFTDTQYF
DNA: TGCGCCAGCAGACTAGCGGGGTTCACAGATACGCAGTATTTT
D: TRBD2
V: TRBV5-1
J: TRBJ2-3
size: NA
length: 14

CDR3: CAISEIYDVGVNTEAFF
DNA: TGTGCCATCAGTGAGATATATGATGTAGGCGTGAACACTGAAGCTTTCTTT
D: NA
V: TRBV6-5
J: TRBJ1-1
size: NA
length: 17

CDR3: CASSVSGNPNTEAFF
DNA: TGTGCCAGCAGCGTGTCCGGAAATCCGAACACTGAAGCTTTCTTT
D: NA
V: TRBV6-5
J: TRBJ1-1
size: NA
length: 15

CDR3: CASSLAGTFTGELFF
DNA: TGCGCCAGCAGCTTGGCCGGGACATTCACCGGGGAGCTGTTTTTT
D: NA
V: TRBV7-9
J: TRBJ2-2
size: NA
length: 15

CDR3: CASTFGLREATYEQYF
DNA: TGTGCCAGCACCTTTGGGTTACGGGAGGCTACCTACGAGCAGTACTTC
D: TRBD2
V: TRBV7-8
J: TRBJ2-7
size: NA
length: 16

CDR3: CASSSSSGSNEQFF
DNA: TGTGCCAGCAGTTCGTCTAGCGGATCCAATGAGCAGTTCTTC
D: TRBD2
V: TRBV12-3/TRBV12-4
J: TRBJ2-1
size: NA
length: 14

CDR3: CASRTGTTDTQYF
DNA: TGTGCCAGCAGGACCGGGACCACAGATACGCAGTATTTT
D: NA
V: TRBV6-5
J: TRBJ2-3
size: NA
length: 13

CDR3: CASSSRTAYEQYF
DNA: TGTGCCAGCAGCTCCCGGACAGCCTACGAGCAGTACTTC
D: NA
V: TRBV7-9
J: TRBJ2-7
size: few
length: 13

CDR3: CASSQDRQDPNQPQHF
DNA: TGCGCCAGCAGCCAAGATCGGCAGGATCCCAATCAGCCCCAGCATTTT
D: NA
V: TRBV4-1
J: TRBJ1-5
size: NA
length: 16

CDR3: CASSLGLAGGLVSWEQYF
DNA: TGTGCCAGCAGCTTAGGGCTAGCGGGGGGGCTCGTTTCGTGGGAGCAGTACTTC
D: TRBD2
V: TRBV7-2
J: TRBJ2-7
size: NA
length: 18

CDR3: CASNRAGNSPLHF
DNA: TGTGCCAGCAACAGGGCCGGTAATTCACCCCTCCACTTT
D: NA
V: TRBV2
J: TRBJ1-6
size: NA
length: 13

CDR3: CASSYRDPGWGEQLF
DNA: TGTGCCAGCAGTTACAGAGACCCCGGATGGGGTGAGCAGCTCTTC
D: NA
V: TRBV6-6
J: TRBJ2-1
size: NA
length: 15

CDR3: CASSEKGQSNQPQHF
DNA: TGTGCCAGCAGTGAAAAGGGTCAGAGCAATCAGCCCCAGCATTTT
D: NA
V: TRBV2
J: TRBJ1-5
size: NA
length: 15

CDR3: CASSFGTRAYNEQFF
DNA: TGTGCCAGCAGCTTTGGGACTAGGGCTTACAATGAGCAGTTCTTC
D: TRBD2
V: TRBV7-2
J: TRBJ2-1
size: NA
length: 15

CDR3: CSVAGDTYEQYF
DNA: TGCAGCGTTGCGGGGGACACCTACGAGCAGTACTTC
D: NA
V: TRBV29-1
J: TRBJ2-7
size: few
length: 12

CDR3: CASTQGWGLSGELFF
DNA: TGTGCCAGTACCCAAGGGTGGGGGCTCTCCGGGGAGCTGTTTTTT
D: NA
V: TRBV19
J: TRBJ2-2
size: NA
length: 15

CDR3: CASSVSGTSGRSNEQFF
DNA: TGTGCCAGCAGCGTCTCCGGGACTAGCGGGAGAAGCAATGAGCAGTTCTTC
D: TRBD2
V: TRBV9
J: TRBJ2-1
size: NA
length: 17

CDR3: CATSGPGTSGPYEQYF
DNA: TGTGCCACCAGTGGCCCAGGGACTAGCGGGCCATACGAGCAGTACTTC
D: TRBD2
V: TRBV24-1
J: TRBJ2-7
size: few
length: 16

CDR3: CSANPTGRETQYF
DNA: TGCAGTGCAAACCCTACAGGGAGAGAGACCCAGTACTTC
D: NA
V: TRBV20-1
J: TRBJ2-5
size: few
length: 13

CDR3: CASTRRRGDEAFF
DNA: TGTGCCAGCACGAGGCGGCGGGGAGATGAAGCTTTCTTT
D: NA
V: TRBV2
J: TRBJ1-1
size: NA
length: 13

CDR3: CASSPSGTTGELFF
DNA: TGTGCCAGCAGTCCTAGCGGCACTACCGGGGAGCTGTTTTTT
D: TRBD2
V: TRBV2
J: TRBJ2-2
size: once
length: 14

CDR3: CSASPGPKNTEAFF
DNA: TGCAGTGCTAGTCCGGGACCCAAGAACACTGAAGCTTTCTTT
D: NA
V: TRBV20-1
J: TRBJ1-1
size: few
length: 14

CDR3: CASSTDSNTEAFF
DNA: TGTGCCAGTAGTACCGATTCGAACACTGAAGCTTTCTTT
D: NA
V: TRBV19
J: TRBJ1-1
size: NA
length: 13

CDR3: CASSEARGLNTEAFF
DNA: TGTGCCAGCAGTGAAGCTAGGGGGCTGAACACTGAAGCTTTCTTT
D: TRBD1
V: TRBV2
J: TRBJ1-1
size: NA
length: 15

CDR3: CASSIPAQGPGELFF
DNA: TGTGCCAGTAGTATCCCCGCACAGGGTCCCGGGGAGCTGTTTTTT
D: NA
V: TRBV19
J: TRBJ2-2
size: few
length: 15

CDR3: CASRPTGTGDYGYTF
DNA: TGTGCCAGCAGGCCGACCGGGACAGGGGACTATGGCTACACCTTC
D: TRBD1
V: TRBV6-5
J: TRBJ1-2
size: NA
length: 15

CDR3: CASYQATEQFF
DNA: TGTGCCAGCTACCAAGCGACTGAGCAGTTCTTC
D: NA
V: TRBV2
J: TRBJ2-1
size: NA
length: 11

CDR3: CSARDGGSTDTQYF
DNA: TGCAGTGCTAGAGATGGGGGGAGCACAGATACGCAGTATTTT
D: NA
V: TRBV20-1
J: TRBJ2-3
size: NA
length: 14

CDR3: CASSPGLTYEQYF
DNA: TGCGCCAGCAGTCCGGGGCTTACCTACGAGCAGTACTTC
D: NA
V: TRBV10-2
J: TRBJ2-7
size: few
length: 13

CDR3: CAHSATNEKLFF
DNA: TGTGCCCACAGCGCAACTAATGAAAAACTGTTTTTT
D: NA
V: TRBV30
J: TRBJ1-4
size: NA
length: 12

CDR3: CASSQTILPREFF
DNA: TGTGCCAGCAGCCAGACGATACTACCGAGGGAGTTCTTC
D: NA
V: TRBV7-2
J: TRBJ2-1
size: few
length: 13

CDR3: CASSFEVSRGLSNYGYTF
DNA: TGTGCCAGCAGTTTTGAAGTGAGCAGGGGGCTTTCAAACTATGGCTACACCTTC
D: TRBD1
V: TRBV12-3/TRBV12-4
J: TRBJ1-2
size: NA
length: 18

CDR3: CSARHGELFF
DNA: TGCAGTGCTAGGCATGGGGAGCTGTTTTTT
D: NA
V: TRBV20-1
J: TRBJ2-2
size: NA
length: 10

CDR3: CATSDRGYGYTF
DNA: TGTGCCACCAGTGACCGGGGCTATGGCTACACCTTC
D: NA
V: TRBV24-1
J: TRBJ1-2
size: NA
length: 12

CDR3: CASSPLGEWETQYF
DNA: TGTGCCAGCAGTCCACTCGGGGAGTGGGAGACCCAGTACTTC
D: NA
V: TRBV27
J: TRBJ2-5
size: NA
length: 14

CDR3: CASSQDSRGTGELFF
DNA: TGTGCCAGCAGCCAGGATTCTAGGGGCACCGGGGAGCTGTTTTTT
D: NA
V: TRBV4-2
J: TRBJ2-2
size: NA
length: 15

CDR3: CAWSGGFWEQYF
DNA: TGTGCCTGGAGTGGGGGGTTTTGGGAGCAGTACTTC
D: NA
V: TRBV30
J: TRBJ2-7
size: few
length: 12

CDR3: CASSIRTGYGYTF
DNA: TGTGCCAGTAGTATCAGGACAGGGTACGGCTACACCTTC
D: TRBD1
V: TRBV19
J: TRBJ1-2
size: many
length: 13

CDR3: CATSDPSGRRDLGYTF
DNA: TGTGCCACCAGTGATCCATCGGGACGGCGCGACCTAGGGTACACCTTC
D: NA
V: TRBV24-1
J: TRBJ1-2
size: NA
length: 16

CDR3: CASSTSGTGNSPLHF
DNA: TGTGCCAGCAGCACTTCCGGGACAGGGAATTCACCCCTCCACTTT
D: TRBD1
V: TRBV7-2
J: TRBJ1-6
size: few
length: 15

CDR3: CAISESFGTSDNEQYF
DNA: TGTGCCATCAGTGAGTCGTTTGGGACTAGCGACAACGAGCAGTACTTC
D: TRBD2
V: TRBV10-3
J: TRBJ2-7
size: many
length: 16

CDR3: CAGSLASGLGYEQFF
DNA: TGTGCCGGCAGCTTAGCGAGCGGACTAGGCTATGAGCAGTTCTTC
D: TRBD2
V: TRBV7-8
J: TRBJ2-1
size: NA
length: 15

CDR3: CASSTTVDYEQYF
DNA: TGTGCCAGCAGTACAACAGTGGACTACGAGCAGTACTTC
D: NA
V: TRBV27
J: TRBJ2-7
size: few
length: 13

CDR3: CASSQDLGYEQYF
DNA: TGTGCCAGCAGCCAAGATCTTGGGTACGAGCAGTACTTC
D: NA
V: TRBV14
J: TRBJ2-7
size: many
length: 13

CDR3: CASTGGWRNTEAFF
DNA: TGTGCCAGTACGGGGGGTTGGAGGAACACTGAAGCTTTCTTT
D: NA
V: TRBV19
J: TRBJ1-1
size: NA
length: 14

CDR3: CASNPQGAKGYTF
DNA: TGTGCCAGCAACCCACAGGGGGCAAAAGGCTACACCTTC
D: TRBD1
V: TRBV2
J: TRBJ1-2
size: NA
length: 13

CDR3: CASSYPTSGSRGTGELFF
DNA: TGTGCCAGCAGTTACCCGACTAGCGGGAGCCGAGGAACCGGGGAGCTGTTTTTT
D: TRBD2
V: TRBV6-5
J: TRBJ2-2
size: NA
length: 18

CDR3: CASSPQPDNSPLHF
DNA: TGTGCCAGCAGTCCACAGCCAGATAATTCACCCCTCCACTTT
D: NA
V: TRBV6-6
J: TRBJ1-6
size: NA
length: 14

CDR3: CASSNQAYEQYF
DNA: TGCGCCAGCAGTAACCAAGCCTACGAGCAGTACTTC
D: NA
V: TRBV10-1
J: TRBJ2-7
size: NA
length: 12

CDR3: CASRTGGDTQYF
DNA: TGTGCCAGCAGGACGGGGGGGGACACCCAGTACTTC
D: TRBD2
V: TRBV2
J: TRBJ2-5
size: many
length: 12

CDR3: CASSFNEGGGETQYF
DNA: TGTGCCAGCAGCTTTAACGAGGGAGGTGGGGAGACCCAGTACTTC
D: NA
V: TRBV7-6
J: TRBJ2-5
size: NA
length: 15

CDR3: CASSTDVWGTYEQYF
DNA: TGTGCCAGCAGTACGGACGTTTGGGGGACCTACGAGCAGTACTTC
D: NA
V: TRBV6-2/TRBV6-3
J: TRBJ2-7
size: NA
length: 15

CDR3: CSAGLAGVKYEQYF
DNA: TGCAGTGCGGGGCTAGCGGGAGTGAAGTACGAGCAGTACTTC
D: TRBD2
V: TRBV20-1
J: TRBJ2-7
size: few
length: 14

CDR3: CAFSPGFGYTF
DNA: TGTGCCTTCAGTCCAGGGTTTGGCTACACCTTC
D: NA
V: TRBV6-6
J: TRBJ1-2
size: NA
length: 11

CDR3: CASSTPQGYAHTDTQYF
DNA: TGTGCCAGCAGCACACCTCAGGGCTATGCCCACACAGATACGCAGTATTTT
D: NA
V: TRBV27
J: TRBJ2-3
size: NA
length: 17

CDR3: CASSPNPQLNTEAFF
DNA: TGTGCCAGCAGTCCAAATCCTCAGCTAAACACTGAAGCTTTCTTT
D: NA
V: TRBV6-6
J: TRBJ1-1
size: NA
length: 15

CDR3: CASSDHAGTPAGNEQFF
DNA: TGTGCCAGCAGCGATCACGCAGGGACTCCCGCCGGCAATGAGCAGTTCTTC
D: NA
V: TRBV7-8
J: TRBJ2-1
size: NA
length: 17